This TCR beta chain stems from a study of PD-1 blockade in classical Hodgkin lymphoma. The ends lost 3 bases at V and 5 bases at J; junction bases unmatched: 9. The V gene's germline CDR1 is SGDLS and CDR2 YYNGEE. The CDR3 sequence is 15 residues long. To note about this clone: Its target is not known.

General study findings and limits: Whoever responded completely had baseline diversity much like that seen in newly diagnosed patients. No one has yet defined what causes the repertoire differences, which may be disease activity or prior therapy. Healthy donors were reported to have higher baseline TCR diversity than newly diagnosed patients.

Libraries were prepared by immunoSEQ multiplex PCR; TCRdb keeps only in-frame clonotypes and omits some of them. The data show 100,000 or so clones, about nine tenths seen once. Time point reported: cycle 4 day 1 (C4D1), after 6 weeks of nivolumab. After autologous stem cell transplantation all patients relapsed, and prior brentuximab vedotin exposure differed between cohorts. Under best response, outcomes were complete response, partial response or progressive disease. This receptor was taken from a human donor with classical Hodgkin lymphoma. The material was peripheral blood mononuclear cells (PBMCs), obtained before the fourth cycle of nivolumab. The V call is TRBV9, the J call TRBJ2-7, with 9 bases that match TRBD2. CDR3 bases: TGTGCCAGCAGCGAACAAGCGGGGGGCACCGACGAGCAGTACTTC. It yields the protein CASSEQAGGTDEQYF.